Listed below are T cell receptor beta chains from one sample, sequenced in a study of control samples from healthy donors and cancer patients. The data were produced by immunoSEQ multiplex PCR, yet TCRdb's version contains in-frame clones alone and is incomplete. The sample has about 120,000 clones, about nine tenths seen once. Source material: blood. These receptors were obtained from a man in his forties in good health. CDR3s include the opening cysteine and the closing phenylalanine or tryptophan. The order of the fields is J gene, clone size, D gene, V gene, CDR3 protein, CDR3 DNA. D genes are given only for firm matches. Not all rows give a size; the values are once, few, many and, for expanded clones, a class.

TRBJ2-4 few TRBD2 TRBV5-1 CASSSTGTSENIQYF TGCGCCAGCAGCTCGACCGGGACTAGCGAAAACATTCAGTACTTC
TRBJ2-2 . . TRBV7-8 CASSSYPGGRDTGELFF TGTGCCAGCAGCTCCTACCCCGGGGGGCGGGACACCGGGGAGCTGTTTTTT
TRBJ1-1 . . TRBV7-2 CASSPGRMNTEAFF TGTGCCAGCAGCCCCGGGCGAATGAACACTGAAGCTTTCTTT
TRBJ2-3 . . TRBV7-2 CASSLSDGAGDTQYF TGTGCCAGCAGCTTATCGGACGGGGCGGGCGATACGCAGTATTTT
TRBJ2-3 . . TRBV12-2 CASRPCTDTQYF TGTGCAAGTCGCCCCTGCACAGATACGCAGTATTTT
TRBJ1-3 . . TRBV5-1 CASRTGNSGNTIYF TGCGCCAGCAGGACAGGCAACTCTGGAAACACCATATATTTT
TRBJ1-1 . TRBD1 TRBV27 CASSAAHRGRGVVFF TGTGCCAGCAGTGCCGCGCACAGGGGGCGCGGAGTTGTTTTCTTT
TRBJ2-7 . . TRBV3-1/TRBV3-2 CASSPWGGAGPTSYEQYF TGTGCCAGCAGCCCATGGGGGGGGGCAGGGCCCACCTCCTACGAGCAGTACTTC
TRBJ2-7 . . TRBV6-2/TRBV6-3 CASSWSAAYEQYF TGTGCCAGCAGTTGGTCGGCGGCCTACGAGCAGTACTTC
TRBJ1-2 . TRBD1 TRBV9 CASSSLDRYYGYTF TGTGCCAGCAGCTCACTGGACAGGTACTATGGCTACACCTTC
TRBJ1-2 . . TRBV12-3/TRBV12-4 CASSLGGAGGYTF TGTGCCAGCAGTTTGGGGGGGGCCGGTGGCTACACCTTC
TRBJ1-1 few . TRBV7-9 CASSLSGINTEAFF TGTGCCAGCAGCTTAAGCGGGATAAACACTGAAGCTTTCTTT
TRBJ2-7 . TRBD1 TRBV30 CAWAYGTGGMKQYF TGTGCCTGGGCGTATGGGACAGGGGGGATGAAGCAGTACTTC
TRBJ1-4 . . TRBV7-9 CASSLDEEKLFF TGTGCCAGCAGCTTAGATGAAGAAAAACTGTTTTTT
TRBJ2-7 . . TRBV6-5 CASSPSRQSSYEQYF TGTGCCAGCAGTCCCTCCAGACAGAGCTCCTACGAGCAGTACTTC
TRBJ2-1 . . TRBV30 CAWKNPGGRGEQFF TGTGCCTGGAAAAACCCGGGGGGCAGGGGTGAGCAGTTCTTC